This T cell receptor (beta chain) was found in a study of a mutant IDH1 vaccine in newly diagnosed glioma. The table lists this clone with a count of one. What it binds is not known. The repertoire was sequenced with immunoSEQ multiplex PCR; TCRdb's copy has only in-frame clones and lacks some. The data contain roughly 86,000 clones, around nine tenths of them singletons. Trimming at V came to 4 bases and at J to 7 bases, leaving 6 bases not matched to a gene. The CDR3 is 15 residues long. Germline V gives CDR1 MNHEY, CDR2 SVGAGI. The time point: week 47, end of study. Doses consisted of 300 ug of mutant IDH1 20-mer peptide each, paired with topical imiquimod. Weeks 1, 3, 5, 7, 11, 15, 19 and 23 were when patients received their eight vaccinations.

This chain uses TRBV6-5 with TRBJ2-7; TRBD2 matches 14 bases. The sequencing here drew on PBMCs, taken from a glioma patient whose treatment included an IDH1 peptide vaccine. This sequence was found in a woman in her forties or fifties with glioma. CDR3 protein: CASSSGLAGGREQYF. DNA of the CDR3: TGTGCCAGCAGTTCAGGACTAGCGGGAGGTCGGGAGCAGTACTTC.